This TCR beta chain was obtained from a study of naive and memory T cell subsets. This CDR3 is 17 amino acids long. Germline CDR1 reads LGHDT; CDR2 reads YNNKEL (reference sequence). The ends were cut back, 0 bases at V and 4 bases at J, with 15 bases in the middle. Both TRBC1 and TRBC2 were covered by a beta constant-region primer of two equimolar oligonucleotides. The ligated cDNA underwent four PCR rounds using SP2 and nested alpha and beta constant-region primers. TCRdb processed the UMI-ligation and nested PCR reads anew with MiXCR; each CDR3 protein has one entry. The top ten clones hold about 1.6% of a sample with under 100,000 distinct CDR3 sequences, 7% of them seen once.

The sample comprised central memory CD4+ T cells from blood. V gene TRBV3-1 combines with J gene TRBJ2-2; possibly TRBD1 for D (5 bases). This clonotype was obtained from a human donor in good health. The CDR3 DNA follows: TGTGCCAGCAGCCAAGATCTCTCCAGGGTAGTCACCGGGGAGCTGTTTTTT. This encodes CASSQDLSRVVTGELFF.